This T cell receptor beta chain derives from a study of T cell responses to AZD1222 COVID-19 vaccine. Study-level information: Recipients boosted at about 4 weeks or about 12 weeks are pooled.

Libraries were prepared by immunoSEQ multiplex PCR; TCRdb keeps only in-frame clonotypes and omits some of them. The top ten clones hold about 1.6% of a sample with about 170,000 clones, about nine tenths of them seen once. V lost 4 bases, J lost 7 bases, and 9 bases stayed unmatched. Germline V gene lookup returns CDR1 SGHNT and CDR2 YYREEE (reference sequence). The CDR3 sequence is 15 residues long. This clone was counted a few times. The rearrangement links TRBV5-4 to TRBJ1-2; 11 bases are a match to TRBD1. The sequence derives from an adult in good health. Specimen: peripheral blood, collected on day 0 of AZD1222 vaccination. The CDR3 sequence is CASSRNGQGAIGYTF. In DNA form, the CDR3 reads TGTGCCAGCAGCCGTAATGGACAGGGGGCAATTGGCTACACCTTC.